Below, 23 T cell receptor beta chains from the same sample are listed, as sequenced in a study of T cells in Graves' hyperthyroidism and ophthalmopathy. Amplified regions were TCR beta CDR3 sequences from RNA transcripts. In the first-round RT-PCR of the TCR CDR3, the HTBI primer set was used. One entry per CDR3 protein, called by TCRdb with MiXCR from the multiplex PCR reads. The data show about 560,000 distinct CDR3 sequences, with roughly a sixth seen just once and around a sixth held by the top ten. Sequenced sample: blood. The receptors come from a woman aged 18-35 years with Graves' hyperthyroidism.

This clonotype was observed at least ten times. The chain carries TRBV11-3 and TRBJ2-3; 10 bases line up with TRBD1. Trimming at V came to 5 bases and at J to 2 bases, leaving 4 bases not matched to a gene. The V gene's germline CDR1 is SGHNT and CDR2 YENEEA. CDR3 length equals 15 residues. The DNA for the CDR3 is TGTGCCAGCAGCCAGGGACAGGGGTTCACAGATACGCAGTATTTT. This gives the protein CASSQGQGFTDTQYF.

This clonotype was seen repeatedly, ten times or more. The gene calls are TRBV27 and TRBJ2-3, with TRBD1 matching 8 bases. This CDR3 has 17 residues. The V gene's germline CDR1 is MNHEY and CDR2 SMNVEV (reference sequence). The ends lost 2 bases at V and 5 bases at J; junction bases unmatched: 12. CDR3 sequence reads: CASSLMSSGTGRDTQYF. The DNA for the CDR3 is TGTGCCAGCAGTTTAATGTCTTCCGGGACAGGTAGAGATACGCAGTATTTT.

This clonotype was counted ten times or more. This chain links TRBV14 with TRBJ2-7, with TRBD1 identical over 9 bases. The germline gives CDR1 SGHDN, CDR2 FVKESK. V was pared by 0 bases and J by 4 bases, with 4 bases of the junction left unmatched. The CDR3 covers 15 residues. CDR3 sequence reads: CASSQEGQGLYEQYF. CDR3 bases: TGTGCCAGCAGCCAAGAAGGACAGGGGTTATACGAGCAGTACTTC.

This chain joins TRBV11-3 and TRBJ2-3; 8 bases are shared with TRBD2. The J segment lost 4 bases and the V segment lost 4 bases, leaving 10 bases of the junction unmatched. Germline V gene lookup returns CDR1 SGHNT and CDR2 YENEEA. This CDR3 comprises 16 residues. CDR3 nucleotides: TGTGCCAGCAGCTACCGGGGGGGGGGGGTCGCAGATACGCAGTATTTT. Residues: CASSYRGGGVADTQYF.

V and J are TRBV9 and TRBJ2-6; D ambiguous. The CDR3 loop spans 15 amino acids. Germline loops: CDR1 SGDLS, CDR2 YYNGEE. The V end was cut by 0 bases, the J end by 0 bases, with 4 bases between. The CDR3 coding sequence is TGTGCCAGCAGCGTAGTCACCTCTGGGGCCAACGTCCTGACTTTC. This sequence encodes CASSVVTSGANVLTF. Using reference TRBV9 and TRBJ2-6 for the parts outside the CDR3, the full variable domain is DSGVTQTPKHLITATGQRVTLRCSPRSGDLSVYWYQQSLDQGLQFLIQYYNGEERAKGNILERFSAQQFPDLHSELNLSSLELGDSALYFCASSVVTSGANVLTFGAGSRLTVL.

This clonotype showed up just a few times. The V and J genes are TRBV19 and TRBJ1-2; D is uncertain. CDR1 and CDR2 from the germline V gene are LNHDA and SQIVND (reference sequence). This CDR3 spans 12 amino acids. Trimming cost V 3 bases and J 3 bases, with 5 bases left between them. CDR3 DNA: TGTGCCAGTAGTATTGATGACTATGGCTACACCTTC. Translated, it gives CASSIDDYGYTF.

There are many counts of this clonotype. The rearrangement joins TRBV20-1 to TRBJ2-7; 8 bases map to TRBD1. With V trimmed by 1 base and J by 1 base, 0 bases remained unmatched. This CDR3 has 13 residues. Germline-derived CDR1 and CDR2 are DFQATT and SNEGSKA (reference sequence). The CDR3 coding sequence is TGCAGTGCTAGAGGGACAGGGTCCTACGAGCAGTACTTC. Amino acid sequence: CSARGTGSYEQYF.

This clonotype was counted a few times. V gene TRBV5-1 combines with J gene TRBJ1-4; D gene unclear. This CDR3 is built from 16 residues. V lost 1 base to trimming and J lost 0 bases, with 10 bases between them. The germline V gene has CDR1 SGHRS and CDR2 YFSETQ. This CDR3 reads CASSLNGPATNEKLFF. The CDR3 region has the DNA TGCGCCAGCAGCTTGAACGGACCCGCAACTAATGAAAAACTGTTTTTT.

This clonotype was counted ten times or more. The genes are TRBV13 and TRBJ2-1; TRBD1 might be the D (5 bases). The CDR3 has 14 amino acids. Germline loops: CDR1 PRHDT, CDR2 FYEKMQ (reference sequence). The V end was cut by 2 bases, the J end by 4 bases, with 9 bases between. The CDR3 reads CASSLWGRYNEQFF. The DNA for the CDR3 is TGTGCCAGCAGCTTATGGGGCAGGTACAATGAGCAGTTCTTC.

The chain has TRBV6-1 and TRBJ2-5, with 9 bases identical to TRBD1. CDR1 MNHNS and CDR2 SASEGT come from the germline V gene. This CDR3 is built from 16 residues. V shed 6 bases and J 1 base; nucleotides not matched to a gene: 9. In DNA form, the CDR3 reads TGTGCCAGCAGAACCAGGGACAGGGAGTTCCAAGAGACCCAGTACTTC. Encoded protein: CASRTRDREFQETQYF.

This clonotype was counted ten times or more. This chain uses TRBV7-9 with TRBJ2-5; 9 positions match TRBD2. The germline V gene encodes CDR1 SEHNR and CDR2 FQNEAQ (reference sequence). J was trimmed by 7 bases and V by 4 bases; bases with no gene match: 10. The CDR3 runs to 15 residues. This CDR3 reads CASSSSGDQLRTQYF. CDR3 bases: TGTGCCAGCAGCTCTAGCGGGGACCAACTACGGACCCAGTACTTC.

The chain joins TRBV2 to TRBJ2-4, with TRBD1 identical over 9 bases. The CDR3 runs 15 residues. V lost 8 bases, J lost 0 bases, and 5 bases stayed unmatched. Per germline, CDR1 SNHLY and CDR2 FYNNEI. The CDR3 bases are TGTGCCAGCGGGTGGGACAGGGCAGCCAAAAACATTCAGTACTTC. It codes for CASGWDRAAKNIQYF.

The J gene is TRBJ1-2, the V gene TRBV15; D is ambiguous. The ends were cut back, 5 bases at V and 4 bases at J, with 17 bases in the middle. CDR1 is LNHNV and CDR2 is YYDKDF in the germline V gene (reference sequence). The CDR3 totals 15 residues. The DNA for the CDR3 is TGTGCCACCAGCCCAGACCCCACCGAAGCCTATGGCTACACCTTC. Translating gives CATSPDPTEAYGYTF. The whole variable domain, filled in from reference TRBV15 and TRBJ1-2, reads DAMVIQNPRYQVTQFGKPVTLSCSQTLNHNVMYWYQQKSSQAPKLLFHYYDKDFNNEADTPDNFQSRRPNTSFCFLDIRSPGLGDTAMYLCATSPDPTEAYGYTFGSGTRLTVV.

This clonotype was found many times. The chain joins TRBV20-1 to TRBJ2-5; 9 bases line up with TRBD2. Germline V gene lookup returns CDR1 DFQATT and CDR2 SNEGSKA (reference sequence). CDR3 size: 12 residues. Unmatched junction bases numbered 6, after V lost 0 bases and J lost 13 bases. The CDR3 loop reads CSAREGAGGLYF. CDR3 nucleotides: TGCAGTGCTAGAGAGGGAGCGGGGGGATTGTACTTC.

This clonotype was counted a few times. The V call is TRBV7-8, the J call TRBJ2-1; unclear D gene. The V and J ends lost 2 bases and 8 bases respectively, with 7 bases between them. Germline V lookup: CDR1 SGHVS, CDR2 FQNEAQ. The CDR3 has 12 residues. CDR3 protein: CASSLNGYEQFF. The CDR3 region has the DNA TGTGCCAGCAGCTTAAATGGGTATGAGCAGTTCTTC. Full variable domain (missing parts from reference TRBV7-8 and TRBJ2-1): GAGVSQSPRYKVAKRGQDVALRCDPISGHVSLFWYQQALGQGPEFLTYFQNEAQLDKSGLPSDRFFAERPEGSVSTLKIQRTQQEDSAVYLCASSLNGYEQFFGPGTRLTVL.

The rearrangement joins TRBV27 to TRBJ2-5, with D perhaps matching TRBD1 (5 bases). Trimming removed 5 bases at V and 7 bases at J, with 14 bases between. Germline V CDR1 and CDR2: MNHEY, SMNVEV (reference sequence). This CDR3 is 13 amino acids long. CDR3 nucleotide sequence: TGTGCCAGCAGTGCCTGGACAACCGGGACCCAGTACTTC. Its protein product is CASSAWTTGTQYF.

The V gene is TRBV15, the J gene TRBJ2-7; 7 nucleotides agree with TRBD1. CDR3 length: 17 amino acids. The V and J ends lost 1 base and 6 bases, in that order; junction bases with no gene match: 15. The germline CDR1 and CDR2 sequences are LNHNV and YYDKDF (reference sequence). This CDR3 is CATSRGSRDRVLFEQYF. The CDR3 region has the DNA TGTGCCACCAGCAGAGGGTCGCGCGACAGGGTCCTCTTCGAGCAGTACTTC.

This clonotype came up many times. This CDR3 is CSARDVAGGDTGELFF. The CDR3 coding sequence is TGCAGTGCTAGAGATGTAGCGGGGGGGGACACCGGGGAGCTGTTTTTT. This chain connects TRBV20-1 to TRBJ2-2, with 11 bases that match TRBD2. The germline V gene encodes CDR1 DFQATT and CDR2 SNEGSKA (reference sequence). V shed 0 bases and J 3 bases; nucleotides not matched to a gene: 3. This CDR3 comprises 16 residues.

The chain recombines TRBV4-1 with TRBJ2-7, with TRBD2 as a possible D gene (6 bases). Germline V gene data show CDR1 as MGHRA and CDR2 as YSYEKL. Trimming removed 0 bases at V and 1 base at J, with 19 bases between. This CDR3 comprises 18 residues. As DNA, the CDR3 is TGCGCCAGCAGCCAAGATCCCGCTAGCGCCCAAACGTCCTACGAGCAGTACTTC. It specifies CASSQDPASAQTSYEQYF.

This clonotype came up a few times. The J gene is TRBJ1-1, the V gene TRBV7-2; 7 positions agree with TRBD1. Looked up from germline, CDR1 is SGHTA and CDR2 is FQGNSA. The CDR3 runs 14 residues. Losses at the gene ends were 1 base for V and 7 bases for J; bases not matched to a gene: 6. The CDR3 DNA is TGTGCCAGCAGCTTAGTAGGGGGCCACCTTGAAGCTTTCTTT. It translates to CASSLVGGHLEAFF.

This clonotype came up many times. The J gene is TRBJ2-5, the V gene TRBV7-8, with 11 bases identical to TRBD2. The germline V gene encodes CDR1 SGHVS and CDR2 FQNEAQ. The CDR3 extends over 15 amino acids. J lost 5 bases, V lost 2 bases, and 4 bases had no gene match. CDR3 in amino acids: CASSLTSGRVETQYF. The CDR3 DNA reads TGTGCCAGCAGCTTAACTAGCGGGAGAGTGGAGACCCAGTACTTC.

This clonotype occurred a few times. The chain recombines TRBV5-1 with TRBJ2-4; D is uncertain. Germline V gene data show CDR1 as SGHRS and CDR2 as YFSETQ. Deletions cut 4 bases from V and 6 bases from J, with 5 bases between. There are 11 residues in the CDR3. The CDR3 spells CASSGRNIQYF. CDR3 in DNA: TGCGCCAGCAGCGGGCGAAACATTCAGTACTTC.

The V gene is TRBV7-9, the J gene TRBJ2-1, with 7 bases identical to TRBD2. Germline trimming cut 5 bases from V and 8 bases from J; bases unmatched to any gene: 12. In germline, CDR1 is SEHNR, CDR2 FQNEAQ (reference sequence). The CDR3 has 15 residues. The CDR3 sequence is CASSPSGEGRDEQFF. CDR3 coding DNA: TGTGCCAGCAGCCCGTCCGGGGAGGGGCGGGATGAGCAGTTCTTC.